This TCR beta chain appears in the sequencing data of a study of T-cell memory formation after mild COVID-19. The CDR3 sequence is 14 residues long. V shed 3 bases and J shed 1 base, with 6 bases lying between them. A single record per CDR3 protein comes from TCRdb applying MiXCR to the 5' RACE reads. The table lists just over 350,000 distinct CDR3 sequences, 14% of them singletons. Details on this clonotype: As yet, its antigen is unknown.

Study-wide findings and caveats: Clones contracting over day 15 to 85 were CD4/CD8 balanced, with later expanders leaning CD4+. CD4+ contracting clones lay mainly in CM and EM, CD8+ ones in EMRA.

The specimen was PBMCs or a T cell subset sorted from them (not recorded which). The clonotype originates from a man aged 18 to 30 who had mild COVID-19 (a few samples of this study predate the infection). Cell type and time point are not known. The chain is built from TRBV12-3 or TRBV12-4 and TRBJ2-2, with D uncertain. The CDR3 coding sequence is TGTGCCAGCAGTTTCGTGGGGAACACCGGGGAGCTGTTTTTT. Protein product: CASSFVGNTGELFF.